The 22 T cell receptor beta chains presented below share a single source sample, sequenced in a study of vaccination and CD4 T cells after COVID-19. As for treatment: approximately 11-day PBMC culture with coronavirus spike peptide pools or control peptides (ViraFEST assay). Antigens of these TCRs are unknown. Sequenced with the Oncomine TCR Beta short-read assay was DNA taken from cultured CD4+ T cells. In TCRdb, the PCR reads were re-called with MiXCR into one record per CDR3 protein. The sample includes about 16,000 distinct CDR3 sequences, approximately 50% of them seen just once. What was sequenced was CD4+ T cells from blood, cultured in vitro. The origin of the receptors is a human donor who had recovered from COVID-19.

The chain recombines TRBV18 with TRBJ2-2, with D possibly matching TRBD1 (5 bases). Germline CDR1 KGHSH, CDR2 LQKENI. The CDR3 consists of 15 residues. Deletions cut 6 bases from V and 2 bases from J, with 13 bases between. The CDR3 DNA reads TGTGCCAGCTCCTCCCGACAGACCAACACCGGGGAGCTGTTTTTT. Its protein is CASSSRQTNTGELFF.

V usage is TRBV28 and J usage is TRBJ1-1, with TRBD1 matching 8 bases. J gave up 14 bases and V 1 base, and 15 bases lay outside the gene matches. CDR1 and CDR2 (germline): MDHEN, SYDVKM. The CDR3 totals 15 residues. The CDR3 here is CASSLLPGQEWVSFF. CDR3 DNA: TGTGCCAGCAGTTTATTACCGGGACAGGAGTGGGTTTCATTCTTT.

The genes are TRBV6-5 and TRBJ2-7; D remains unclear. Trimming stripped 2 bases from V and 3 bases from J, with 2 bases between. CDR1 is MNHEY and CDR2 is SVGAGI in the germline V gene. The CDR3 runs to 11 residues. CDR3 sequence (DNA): TGTGCCAGCAGTTACATCTACGAGCAGTACTTC. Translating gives CASSYIYEQYF.

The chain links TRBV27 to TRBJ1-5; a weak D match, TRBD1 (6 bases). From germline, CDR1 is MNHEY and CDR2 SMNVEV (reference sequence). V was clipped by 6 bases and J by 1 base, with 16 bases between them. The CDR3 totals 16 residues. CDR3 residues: CASSLRRGSSNQPQHF. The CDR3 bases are TGTGCCAGCAGCCTTAGGAGGGGGTCCAGCAATCAGCCCCAGCATTTT.

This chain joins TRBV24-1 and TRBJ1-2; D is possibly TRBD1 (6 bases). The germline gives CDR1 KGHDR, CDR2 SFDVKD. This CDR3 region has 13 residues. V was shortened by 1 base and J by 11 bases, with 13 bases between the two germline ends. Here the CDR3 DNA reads TGTGCCACCAGTGATTTCGGGACAAATCTTTACACCTTC. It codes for CATSDFGTNLYTF.

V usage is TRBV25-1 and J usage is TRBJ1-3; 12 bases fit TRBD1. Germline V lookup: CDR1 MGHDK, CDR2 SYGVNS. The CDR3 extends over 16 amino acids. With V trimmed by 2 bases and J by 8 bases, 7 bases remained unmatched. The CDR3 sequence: CASSEMGQGAGDTIYF. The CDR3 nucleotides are TGTGCCAGCAGTGAAATGGGACAGGGGGCAGGGGACACCATATATTTT.

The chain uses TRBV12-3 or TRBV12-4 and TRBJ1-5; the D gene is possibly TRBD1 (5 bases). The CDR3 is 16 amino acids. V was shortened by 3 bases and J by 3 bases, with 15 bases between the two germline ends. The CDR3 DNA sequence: TGTGCCAGCAGTTTTCACAGGACAACTAACAATCAGCCCCAGCATTTT. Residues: CASSFHRTTNNQPQHF.

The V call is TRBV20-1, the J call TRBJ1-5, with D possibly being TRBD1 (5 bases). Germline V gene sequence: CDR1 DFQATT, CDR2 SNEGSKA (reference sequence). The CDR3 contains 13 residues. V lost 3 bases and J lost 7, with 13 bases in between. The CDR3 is CSARGGEGQPQHF. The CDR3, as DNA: TGCAGTGCTAGGGGAGGGGAAGGACAGCCCCAGCATTTT.

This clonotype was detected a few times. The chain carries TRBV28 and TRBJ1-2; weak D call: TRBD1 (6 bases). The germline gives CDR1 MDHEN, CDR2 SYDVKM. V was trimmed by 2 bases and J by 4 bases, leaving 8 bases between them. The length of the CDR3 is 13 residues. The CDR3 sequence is CASSLRGTYGYTF. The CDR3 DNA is TGTGCCAGCAGTTTAAGGGGGACCTATGGCTACACCTTC.

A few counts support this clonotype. The CDR3 bases are TGCGCCAGCAGCCCGGGACAGGGGACCGATACGCAGTATTTT. It encodes CASSPGQGTDTQYF. V is TRBV5-1 and J is TRBJ2-3; 10 bases are shared with TRBD1. This CDR3 region has 14 residues. Trimming cost V 4 bases and J 6 bases; bases outside gene matches: 5. CDR1 and CDR2 (germline): SGHRS, YFSETQ.

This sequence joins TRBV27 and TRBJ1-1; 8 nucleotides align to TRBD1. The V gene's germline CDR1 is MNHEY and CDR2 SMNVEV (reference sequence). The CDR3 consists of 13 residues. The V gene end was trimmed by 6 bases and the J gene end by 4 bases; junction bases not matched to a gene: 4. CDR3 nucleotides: TGTGCCAGCAGCCAAACAGGGGGCACTGAAGCTTTCTTT. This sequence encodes CASSQTGGTEAFF.

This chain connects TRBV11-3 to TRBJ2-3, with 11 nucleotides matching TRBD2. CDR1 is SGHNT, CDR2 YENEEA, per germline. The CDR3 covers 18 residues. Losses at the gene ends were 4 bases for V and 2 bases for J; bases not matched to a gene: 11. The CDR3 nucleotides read TGTGCCAGCAGCTCCGGGACTAGCGGAGGAGGGGTCACAGATACGCAGTATTTT. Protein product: CASSSGTSGGGVTDTQYF.

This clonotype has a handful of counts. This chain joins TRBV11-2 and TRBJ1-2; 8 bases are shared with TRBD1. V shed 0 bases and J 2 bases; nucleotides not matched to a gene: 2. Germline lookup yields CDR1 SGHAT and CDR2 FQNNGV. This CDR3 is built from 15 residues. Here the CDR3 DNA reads TGTGCCAGCAGCTTAGAGGCAGGGGGCAACTATGGCTACACCTTC. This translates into CASSLEAGGNYGYTF.

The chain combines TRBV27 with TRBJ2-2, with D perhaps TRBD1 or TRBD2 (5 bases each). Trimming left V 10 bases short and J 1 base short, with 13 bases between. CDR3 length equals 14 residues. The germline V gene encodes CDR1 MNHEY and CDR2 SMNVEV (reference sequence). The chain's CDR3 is CAIRGPMNTGELFF. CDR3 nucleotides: TGTGCCATCCGGGGCCCCATGAACACCGGGGAGCTGTTTTTT.

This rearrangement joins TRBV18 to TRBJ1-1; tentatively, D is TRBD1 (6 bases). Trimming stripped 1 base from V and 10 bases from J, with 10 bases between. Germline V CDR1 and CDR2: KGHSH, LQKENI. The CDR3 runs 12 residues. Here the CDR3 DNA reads TGTGCCAGCTCACCACAGGAAGGGGGAGCTTTCTTT. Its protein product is CASSPQEGGAFF.

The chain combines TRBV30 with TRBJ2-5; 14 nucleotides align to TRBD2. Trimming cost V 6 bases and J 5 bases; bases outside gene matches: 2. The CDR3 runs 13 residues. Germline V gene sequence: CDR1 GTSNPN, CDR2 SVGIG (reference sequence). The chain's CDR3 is CACRLAGGETQYF. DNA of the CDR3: TGTGCCTGTCGACTAGCGGGAGGGGAGACCCAGTACTTC.

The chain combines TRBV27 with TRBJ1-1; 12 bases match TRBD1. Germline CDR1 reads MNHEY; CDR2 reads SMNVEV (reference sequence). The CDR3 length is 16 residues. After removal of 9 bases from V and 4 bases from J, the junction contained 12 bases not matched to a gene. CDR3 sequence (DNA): TGTGCCAGTGGGCGAAGGGACAGGGGGCTGGCCACTGAAGCTTTCTTT. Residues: CASGRRDRGLATEAFF.

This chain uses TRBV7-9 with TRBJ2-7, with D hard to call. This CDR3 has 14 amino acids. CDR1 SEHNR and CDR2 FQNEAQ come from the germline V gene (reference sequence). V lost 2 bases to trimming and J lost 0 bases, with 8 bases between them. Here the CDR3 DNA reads TGTGCCAGCAGCTTAAGGAGCAACTCCTACGAGCAGTACTTC. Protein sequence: CASSLRSNSYEQYF.

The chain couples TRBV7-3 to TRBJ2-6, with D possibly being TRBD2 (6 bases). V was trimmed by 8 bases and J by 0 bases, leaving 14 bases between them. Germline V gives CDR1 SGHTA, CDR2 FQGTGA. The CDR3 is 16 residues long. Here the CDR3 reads CASRREAVSGANVLTF. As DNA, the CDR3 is TGTGCCAGCCGGAGGGAGGCGGTCTCTGGGGCCAACGTCCTGACTTTC.

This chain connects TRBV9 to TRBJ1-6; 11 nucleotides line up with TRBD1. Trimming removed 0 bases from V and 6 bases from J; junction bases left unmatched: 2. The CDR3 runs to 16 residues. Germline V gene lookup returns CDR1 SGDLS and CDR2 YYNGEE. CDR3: CASSVGDRGSNSPLHF. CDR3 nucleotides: TGTGCCAGCAGCGTAGGGGACAGGGGGAGTAATTCACCCCTCCACTTT.

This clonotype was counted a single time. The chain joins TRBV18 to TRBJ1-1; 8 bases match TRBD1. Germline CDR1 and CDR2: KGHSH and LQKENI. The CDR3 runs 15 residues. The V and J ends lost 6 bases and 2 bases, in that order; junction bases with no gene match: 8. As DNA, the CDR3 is TGTGCCAGCTCTCCTGCGGACAGGGATAACACTGAAGCTTTCTTT. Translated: CASSPADRDNTEAFF.

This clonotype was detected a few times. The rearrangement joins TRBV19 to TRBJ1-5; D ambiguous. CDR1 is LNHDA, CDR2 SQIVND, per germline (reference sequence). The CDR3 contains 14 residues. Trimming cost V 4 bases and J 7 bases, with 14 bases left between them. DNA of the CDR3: TGTGCCAGTAGTAGGACCGCGATAGGGCAGCCCCAGCATTTT. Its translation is CASSRTAIGQPQHF.